This TCR beta chain was retrieved from a study of blood T cell repertoires in COVID-19. As for the study in general: The United States, Italy and Spain provided the acute and convalescent COVID-19 samples. PBMCs, B-cell-depleted T cells, or T cells provided the cDNA or gDNA that made up the material.

Clones were sequenced by immunoSEQ multiplex PCR, and TCRdb holds only the in-frame ones, with some missing. The sample yields roughly 300,000 clones, about 90% seen once. The V end lost 2 bases, the J end lost 1 base, and 28 bases lay between the germline ends. Germline V CDR1 and CDR2: KGHSH, LQKENI. This CDR3 region has 21 residues. Sequencing input: peripheral blood. This sequence was found in a man aged 18 to 29 who had recovered from COVID-19. The chain joins TRBV18 to TRBJ2-3; possibly TRBD2 for D (5 bases). CDR3 residues: CASSPRGPQTGIGFCTDTQYF. CDR3 bases: TGTGCCAGCTCACCAAGAGGACCTCAGACGGGAATTGGGTTTTGCACAGATACGCAGTATTTT.